The present entry profiles one T cell receptor beta chain with its context. The target of this receptor is not known. No per-base quality is available; no much larger clone lies one base away. The sample is drawn from a study of beta chain features in type 1 diabetes (dated 2018 in TCRdb). About the full investigation: Patients and healthy donors did not differ in mean age, gender distribution, total cell number or subset yield. In the study, TCRB repertoires of sorted circulating CD4+ T cell subsets from recently diagnosed type 1 diabetes patients were compared with those of matched healthy donors. A total of approximately 99,000,000 sorted cells were examined across all samples, and RNA yield correlated strongly with the number of cells per subset. Whereas all 28 donors provided naive and central memory subsets, regulatory and stem cell-like memory subsets were isolated from just 8 patients and roughly eight healthy donors.

The germline V gene (reference sequence) provides CDR1 LNHNV and CDR2 YYDKDF. V was cut back by 0 bases and J by 13 bases, leaving a gap of 15 bases between them. The CDR3 runs 13 amino acids, cysteine and phenylalanine included. Only CDR3 DNA is held: 39 bases, read in frame from base 1. From each donor, a single peripheral blood sample of approximately 120 mL on average was drawn into heparinised tubes. Naive, central memory, regulatory and stem cell-like memory CD4+ T cells were sorted on a BD FACSAria II using a panel including CD45RO, CCR7, CD25, CD127, CD95 and CD27. Purity was above 98% for every sorted population. PBMCs were separated immediately by Lymphoprep density gradient centrifugation and were stained directly, without being cultured. To minimize batch effects, samples were stained and sorted in pairs, one healthy donor with one patient per experiment. Paper-wide results and their limitations: Shorter templates might be favored by PCR, yet because patient and control samples were amplified and corrected together, any such skew would affect both groups equally. A moderate but significant shortening of TCRB CDR3 length was observed in type 1 diabetes patients in all four CD4+ subsets. Naive, central memory and regulatory TCRB repertoires appeared to be more alike among patients than among healthy donors. Because cDNA was sequenced instead of genomic DNA, highly expressing activated cells could be over-represented, though the groups showed no difference in activation or CD3 levels. At VDJ recombination sites, patients with type 1 diabetes made fewer insertions and deleted more nucleotides, a pattern implying thymic rearrangement abnormalities. Because small numbers of individuals were included in the HLA sub-analyses, any influence of HLA type on TCRB rearrangement was left unresolved.

The entire amount of isolated RNA was reverse transcribed using the High Capacity cDNA Reverse Transcription Kit, so the sequenced TCRB transcripts were expressed ones. Naive, central memory and regulatory T cell samples underwent deep immunoSEQ sequencing, averaging around 3.7 million total reads per sample. Sorted cells were lysed in RLT buffer, and RNA was extracted using DNase-treated RNeasy Micro or Mini kits according to cell number. Each cell subset was processed on its own to prevent cross-contamination, while patient and healthy donor samples were processed together. The immunoSEQ multiplex PCR was used to amplify TCRB sequences from cDNA, yielding 87-bp fragments that span the CDR3 region. Sequencing of the amplicons was performed on the Illumina HiSeq platform. In the authors' own workflow: Synthetic template baselines were used to correct PCR bias computationally, reads within Hamming distance 2 were collapsed together, and singletons that could not be merged were discarded. Reads were aligned to IMGT to assign V, D and J genes, CDR3 length, and insertions or deletions at six rearrangement sites. Within each subset, clonotype counts were normalized to the number of sorted cells before true diversity and Gini coefficients were calculated with the tcR R package. The overlap coefficient, calculated on TCRB nucleotide sequences, was used to quantify repertoire sharing. TCRdb mirrors the immuneACCESS table, restricted to in-frame sequences. Some clones are absent from its copies; in checked studies, under half trace to an unresolved V gene, and the reason for the others is unknown. V and J calls and clone size follow that table, whereas D and trimming were derived from the DNA. Counted in this sample were 150,000 to 200,000 clones; 6.5% to 9.5% of them appeared once. More than 0.75% of the sample is in the top ten clones.

This chain is built from TRBV15 and TRBJ1-2, and the D gene may be TRBD1, 6 bases matching. This clonotype was obtained from a woman aged 40 to 50 with type 1 diabetes. Sequencing used central memory CD4+ T cells from blood. The nucleotide sequence is TGTGCCACCAGCAGAGACGCACAGGGAGGGTCCACCTTC. The translation is CATSRDAQGGSTF.